The T cell receptor (beta chain) described here comes from a study of blood T cell repertoires in COVID-19. On the study more broadly: Donors in the United States, Italy and Spain gave samples during acute or convalescent COVID-19.

Membership in each cohort depended on participant-reported clinical history. Before being deemed recovered, Cohort 3 donors had two negative PCRs, clearance, or symptom resolution. Original processing methods: Counts of nucleated cells, estimated from reference gene primer amplification, were obtained. The repertoire was sequenced with immunoSEQ multiplex PCR; TCRdb's copy has only in-frame clones and lacks some. The DNA gave D and trimming, while V, J and clone size come from that table. The table has about 230,000 clones, approximately 90% seen once. This clone was counted once. The CDR3 length is 14 residues. J was trimmed by 9 bases and V by 6 bases; bases with no gene match: 8. Germline V lookup: CDR1 MNHEY, CDR2 SVGAGI.

The sequencing sample was made of PBMCs or T cells enriched from blood (not recorded which). V gene TRBV6-5 combines with J gene TRBJ1-6; the match to TRBD1 covers 7 bases. This clonotype originated in a man between 18 and 35 years old who had recovered from COVID-19. The CDR3 protein is CASSLQGSTSPLHF. DNA of the CDR3: TGTGCCAGCAGCCTACAGGGGTCGACTTCACCCCTCCACTTT.